These 18 T cell receptor beta chains came from one sample sequenced in a study of molecular identifiers for immune sequencing clone quantification. TCRdb fed the PCR reads into MiXCR, producing one record per CDR3 protein. The data hold approximately 500,000 distinct CDR3 sequences, with roughly 23% observed a single time. The sequenced sample was naive CD8+ T cells from blood, with Jurkat cell RNA spiked in. As to subset: FACS-sorted CD8+CD4-CCR7+CD45RA+ naive T cells. The receptor set was obtained from a human donor in good health. Some libraries in this study had Jurkat cell RNA spiked in.

In its sample, this clonotype was seen a few times. This sequence joins TRBV10-2 and TRBJ2-2, with D tentatively TRBD1 or TRBD2 (5 bases each). Per germline, CDR1 WSHSY and CDR2 SAAADI. The CDR3 is made up of 15 amino acids. V gave up 4 bases and J gave up 2 bases, with 11 bases separating them. CDR3 nucleotides: TGCGCCAGCAGTGCGGGGCAATCCAACACCGGGGAGCTGTTTTTT. Translating gives CASSAGQSNTGELFF.

This clonotype showed up just a few times. The V and J genes are TRBV12-3 or TRBV12-4 and TRBJ1-5; possibly TRBD1 for D (5 bases). V was clipped by 6 bases and J by 1 base, with 13 bases between them. The length of the CDR3 is 15 residues. The CDR3 is CASSLSYRSNQPQHF. The CDR3 coding sequence is TGTGCCAGCAGCCTCTCATACAGGAGCAATCAGCCCCAGCATTTT.

At least ten counts were recorded for this clonotype. V is TRBV7-9 and J is TRBJ1-5; no reliable D call. This CDR3 spans 16 amino acids. The germline gives CDR1 SEHNR, CDR2 FQNEAQ (reference sequence). V dropped 1 base and J dropped 6 bases, with 16 bases sitting between them. The chain's CDR3 is CASSLVLVGSAQPQHF. CDR3 coding DNA: TGTGCCAGCAGCTTAGTACTGGTGGGGAGCGCTCAGCCCCAGCATTTT. The whole variable domain, filled in from reference TRBV7-9 and TRBJ1-5, reads DTGVSQNPRHKITKRGQNVTFRCDPISEHNRLYWYRQTLGQGPEFLTYFQNEAQLEKSRLLSDRFSAERPKGSFSTLEIQRTEQGDSAMYLCASSLVLVGSAQPQHFGDGTRLSIL.

This clonotype came up many times. V is TRBV2 and J is TRBJ2-7, with 8 bases matching TRBD1. This CDR3 contains 19 residues. CDR1 is SNHLY and CDR2 is FYNNEI in the germline V gene. Trimming removed 0 bases from V and 10 bases from J; junction bases left unmatched: 23. CDR3 amino acids: CASSEAGTGARALDFGQYF. The DNA of the CDR3 is TGTGCCAGCAGTGAAGCTGGGACAGGAGCAAGGGCCCTCGATTTCGGTCAGTACTTC.

This clonotype appeared many times. CDR3 DNA: TGTGCCAGCAGTTCCTTGGGCAATCAGCCCCAGCATTTT. It translates to CASSSLGNQPQHF. The V and J genes are TRBV12-3 or TRBV12-4 and TRBJ1-5; no clear D. The CDR3 spans 13 residues. V was trimmed by 4 bases and J by 2 bases, leaving 6 bases between them.

This clonotype was seen repeatedly, ten times or more. The chain recombines TRBV20-1 with TRBJ2-3; 10 bases are shared with TRBD2. The ends lost 3 bases at V and 1 base at J; junction bases unmatched: 1. The CDR3 is 14 amino acids. Germline CDR1 reads DFQATT; CDR2 reads SNEGSKA (reference sequence). The chain's CDR3 is CSARGTSGTDTQYF. The CDR3 bases are TGCAGTGCTAGGGGGACTAGCGGCACAGATACGCAGTATTTT.

This clonotype was recorded at least ten times. This chain links TRBV5-1 with TRBJ1-1; D unclear. The CDR3 has 16 residues. Deletions cut 0 bases from V and 8 bases from J, with 20 bases between. The germline V gene has CDR1 SGHRS and CDR2 YFSETQ. The CDR3 region has the DNA TGCGCCAGCAGCTTGGAGACGTCCCCTTATCCGTCCGAAGCTTTCTTT. Its protein product is CASSLETSPYPSEAFF.

The chain has TRBV10-3 and TRBJ2-2, with 9 bases identical to TRBD2. The CDR3 has 17 amino acids. After removal of 2 bases from V and 2 bases from J, the junction contained 6 bases not matched to a gene. Per the germline V gene, CDR1 is ENHRY and CDR2 is SYGVKD. The CDR3 loop reads CAISEVLRGGNTGELFF. The CDR3 DNA is TGTGCCATCAGTGAGGTTCTGCGGGGGGGCAACACCGGGGAGCTGTTTTTT.

This clonotype was counted a few times. This chain connects TRBV4-1 to TRBJ2-7; the D is unclear. V was trimmed by 0 bases and J by 0 bases, leaving 9 bases between them. The CDR3 is made up of 15 amino acids. Germline V gene lookup returns CDR1 MGHRA and CDR2 YSYEKL. The CDR3 sequence: CASSQDRPSSYEQYF. As DNA, the CDR3 is TGCGCCAGCAGCCAAGATAGACCGTCCTCCTACGAGCAGTACTTC.

This clonotype was observed many times. CDR3: CASSQDQGIGQPQHF. CDR3 sequence (DNA): TGCGCCAGCAGCCAAGATCAAGGAATTGGGCAGCCCCAGCATTTT. The rearrangement joins TRBV4-1 to TRBJ1-5; D is undetermined. Germline V gives CDR1 MGHRA, CDR2 YSYEKL. The germline V and J ends were trimmed by 0 bases and 7 bases, with 13 bases remaining between them. The CDR3 is 15 amino acids.

V gene TRBV27 combines with J gene TRBJ2-7; no clear D. This CDR3 spans 13 amino acids. V lost 6 bases and J lost 2, with 11 bases in between. In germline, CDR1 is MNHEY, CDR2 SMNVEV (reference sequence). The chain's CDR3 is CASSPVETYEQYF. The CDR3 region has the DNA TGTGCCAGCAGCCCTGTGGAAACCTACGAGCAGTACTTC.

This clonotype has more than one count but fewer than ten. The rearrangement uses TRBV4-3 and TRBJ2-2, with D perhaps TRBD1 (6 bases). V lost 1 base, J lost 3 bases, and 9 bases lay in between. This CDR3 has 15 amino acids. Germline V gene lookup returns CDR1 LGHNA and CDR2 YSLEER. CDR3 in amino acids: CASSQGGLYTGELFF. The CDR3, as DNA: TGCGCCAGCAGCCAAGGGGGGCTATACACCGGGGAGCTGTTTTTT.

The genes are TRBV6-1 and TRBJ2-5; 11 nucleotides agree with TRBD2. After removal of 4 bases from V and 2 bases from J, the junction contained 12 bases not matched to a gene. The CDR3 has 18 amino acids. Germline-derived CDR1 and CDR2 are MNHNS and SASEGT. CDR3 amino acids: CASSVPLAGGDIQETQYF. CDR3 bases: TGTGCCAGCAGTGTACCCCTAGCGGGGGGTGATATTCAAGAGACCCAGTACTTC.

A few counts support this clonotype. The chain is built from TRBV7-2 and TRBJ2-7; D unresolved. Germline assignment: CDR1 SGHTA and CDR2 FQGNSA. The CDR3 totals 14 residues. Trimming left V 1 base short and J 3 bases short, with 10 bases between. CDR3 amino acids: CASSLGGSFYEQYF. The CDR3 DNA sequence: TGTGCCAGCAGCTTAGGTGGCAGCTTCTACGAGCAGTACTTC.

In its sample, this clonotype was seen a few times. In DNA, the CDR3 is TGTGCCAGTAACTACGGAGGTGAGAACACTGAAGCTTTCTTT. This gives the protein CASNYGGENTEAFF. V is TRBV19 and J is TRBJ1-1; D is ambiguous. This CDR3 is built from 14 residues. V shed 7 bases and J shed 1 base, with 13 bases lying between them. Germline V CDR1 and CDR2: LNHDA, SQIVND (reference sequence).

V and J are TRBV7-3 and TRBJ2-1, with 10 bases identical to TRBD2. The germline CDR1 and CDR2 sequences are SGHTA and FQGTGA. Losses at the gene ends were 4 bases for V and 1 base for J; bases not matched to a gene: 4. CDR3 length equals 16 residues. Here the CDR3 DNA reads TGTGCCAGCAGCTCTCTAGCGGGAGCTTCCTACAATGAGCAGTTCTTC. The encoded protein is CASSSLAGASYNEQFF.

This clonotype was observed once. A much larger clone sits a single nucleotide away, making a read error possible. V usage is TRBV28 and J usage is TRBJ1-1; perhaps TRBD1 as D (6 bases). The CDR3 is made up of 15 amino acids. Per the germline V gene, CDR1 is MDHEN and CDR2 is SYDVKM. This CDR3 is CTSSFSDSRGTEAFF. Written as DNA, the CDR3 is TGTACCAGCAGTTTCTCGGACAGCCGGGGCACTGAAGCTTTCTTT.

This clonotype came up many times. The chain recombines TRBV2 with TRBJ2-3, with 12 bases that match TRBD2. The CDR3 has 16 residues. Germline CDR1 is SNHLY and CDR2 is FYNNEI. V lost 3 bases and J lost 3; bases outside the gene matches: 4. This chain's CDR3 is CASSEELAGGTDTQYF. In DNA, the CDR3 is TGTGCCAGCAGTGAGGAACTAGCGGGAGGAACAGATACGCAGTATTTT.